This paragraph covers one T cell receptor beta chain sequence. Its target is not known. The data stem from a study of OX40 agonist ivuxolimab in advanced cancers. Study-wide results and caveats: Low clonal expansion, among the lowest seen, marked partial responders at 0.1-3.0 mg/kg.

The repertoire was sequenced with immunoSEQ multiplex PCR; TCRdb's copy has only in-frame clones and lacks some. The data hold 70,000 to 85,000 clones, with around four fifths observed a single time. This CDR3 is built from 15 residues. CDR1 SEHNR and CDR2 FQNEAQ come from the germline V gene (reference sequence). V shed 5 bases and J shed 4 bases, with 14 bases lying between them. The rearrangement joins TRBV7-9 to TRBJ1-4; D is undetermined. The specimen was CD4+ or CD8+ T cells sorted from blood, collected in a trial of the OX40 agonist ivuxolimab. The receptor comes from an adult with an advanced solid tumor such as melanoma, head and neck, liver or kidney cancer. CDR3 bases: TGTGCCAGCAGCCCACTCGGGCAGGTTAATGAAAAACTGTTTTTT. It codes for CASSPLGQVNEKLFF.